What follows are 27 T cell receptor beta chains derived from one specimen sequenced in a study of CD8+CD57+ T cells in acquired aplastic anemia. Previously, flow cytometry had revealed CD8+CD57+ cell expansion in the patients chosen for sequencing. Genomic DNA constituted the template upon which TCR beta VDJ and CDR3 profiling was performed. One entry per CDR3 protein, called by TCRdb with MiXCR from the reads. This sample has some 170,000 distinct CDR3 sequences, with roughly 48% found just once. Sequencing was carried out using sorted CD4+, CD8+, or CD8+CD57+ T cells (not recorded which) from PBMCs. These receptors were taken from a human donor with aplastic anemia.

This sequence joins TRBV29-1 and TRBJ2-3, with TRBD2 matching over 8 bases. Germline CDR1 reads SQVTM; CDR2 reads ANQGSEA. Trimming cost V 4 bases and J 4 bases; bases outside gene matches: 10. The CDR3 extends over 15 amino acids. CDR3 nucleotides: TGCAGCGTTGCACCGGGAGGGCCTAGGGCAGATACGCAGTATTTT. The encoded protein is CSVAPGGPRADTQYF.

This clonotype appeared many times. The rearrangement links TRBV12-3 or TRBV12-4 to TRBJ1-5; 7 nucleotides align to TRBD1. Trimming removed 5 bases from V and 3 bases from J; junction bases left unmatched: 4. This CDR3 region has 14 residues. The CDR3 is CASSPQGDNQPQHF. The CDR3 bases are TGTGCCAGCAGTCCCCAGGGGGACAATCAGCCCCAGCATTTT.

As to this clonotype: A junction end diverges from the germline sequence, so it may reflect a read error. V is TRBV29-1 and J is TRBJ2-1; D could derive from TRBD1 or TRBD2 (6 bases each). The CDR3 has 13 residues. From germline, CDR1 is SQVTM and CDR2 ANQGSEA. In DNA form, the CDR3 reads TGCGGCGAAGGAGGGAAAGGGGACAATGAGCAGTTTTTC. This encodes CGEGGKGDNEQFF.

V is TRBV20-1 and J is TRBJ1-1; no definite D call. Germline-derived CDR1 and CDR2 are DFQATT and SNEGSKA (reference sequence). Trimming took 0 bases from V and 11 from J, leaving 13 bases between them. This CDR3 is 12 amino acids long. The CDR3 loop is CSARDFVGRAFF. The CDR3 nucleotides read TGCAGTGCTAGAGATTTTGTTGGGCGCGCTTTCTTT.

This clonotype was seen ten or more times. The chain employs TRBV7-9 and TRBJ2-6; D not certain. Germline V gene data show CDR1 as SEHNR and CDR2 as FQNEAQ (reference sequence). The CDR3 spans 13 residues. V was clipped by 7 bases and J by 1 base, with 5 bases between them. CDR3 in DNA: TGTGCCAGCACCGCATCTGGGGCCAACGTCCTGACTTTC. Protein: CASTASGANVLTF.

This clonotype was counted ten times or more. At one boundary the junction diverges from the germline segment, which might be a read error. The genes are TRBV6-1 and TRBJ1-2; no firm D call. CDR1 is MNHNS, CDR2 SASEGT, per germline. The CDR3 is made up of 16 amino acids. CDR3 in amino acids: CASSEGGQDLDYGYTF. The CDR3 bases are TGTGCCAGCAGCGAAGGAGGTCAGGATCTGGACTATGGCTACACCTTC.

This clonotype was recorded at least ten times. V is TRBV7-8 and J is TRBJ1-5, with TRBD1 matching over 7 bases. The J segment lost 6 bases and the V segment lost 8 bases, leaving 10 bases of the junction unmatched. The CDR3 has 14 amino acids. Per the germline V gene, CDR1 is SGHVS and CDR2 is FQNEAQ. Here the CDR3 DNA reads TGTGCCAGCGGCGGGACAGACGTAACTCAGCCCCAGCATTTT. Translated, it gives CASGGTDVTQPQHF.

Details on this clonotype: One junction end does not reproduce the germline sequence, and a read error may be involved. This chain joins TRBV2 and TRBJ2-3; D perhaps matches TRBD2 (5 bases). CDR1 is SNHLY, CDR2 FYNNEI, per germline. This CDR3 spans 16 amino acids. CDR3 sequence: CASSEASVSGVDTQYF. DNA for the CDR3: TGTGCCAGTAGTGAAGCCTCGGTTTCCGGGGTGGATACGCAGTATTTT.

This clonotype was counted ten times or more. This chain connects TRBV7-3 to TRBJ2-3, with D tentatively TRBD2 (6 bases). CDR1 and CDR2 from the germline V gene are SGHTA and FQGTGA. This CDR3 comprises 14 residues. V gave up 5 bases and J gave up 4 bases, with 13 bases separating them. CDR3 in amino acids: CASSAGPLADTQYF. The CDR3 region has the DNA TGTGCCAGCAGCGCGGGACCCCTCGCAGATACGCAGTATTTT.

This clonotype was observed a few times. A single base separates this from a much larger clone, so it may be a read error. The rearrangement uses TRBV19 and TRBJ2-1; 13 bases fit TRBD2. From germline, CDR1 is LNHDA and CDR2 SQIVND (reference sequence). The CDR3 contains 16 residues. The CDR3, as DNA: TGTACCAGTAGTATACTAGCGGGGGGGCCAGCCAATGAGCAGTTCTTC. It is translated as CTSSILAGGPANEQFF.

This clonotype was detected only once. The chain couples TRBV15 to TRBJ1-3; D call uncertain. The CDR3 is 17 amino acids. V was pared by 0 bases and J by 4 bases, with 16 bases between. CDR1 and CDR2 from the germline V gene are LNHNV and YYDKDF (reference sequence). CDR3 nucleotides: TGTGCCACCAGCAGAGATCCTAGTGGAACCTCCGGAAACACCATATATTTT. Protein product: CATSRDPSGTSGNTIYF.

The CDR3 DNA is TGTGCCAGCAGCTTAGCAAGCGGGGTTAATTCACCCCTCCACTTT. Translated, it gives CASSLASGVNSPLHF. This chain links TRBV7-9 with TRBJ1-6; D gene uncertain. This CDR3 has 15 amino acids. The germline gives CDR1 SEHNR, CDR2 FQNEAQ (reference sequence). V was shortened by 0 bases and J by 6 bases, with 9 bases between the two germline ends.

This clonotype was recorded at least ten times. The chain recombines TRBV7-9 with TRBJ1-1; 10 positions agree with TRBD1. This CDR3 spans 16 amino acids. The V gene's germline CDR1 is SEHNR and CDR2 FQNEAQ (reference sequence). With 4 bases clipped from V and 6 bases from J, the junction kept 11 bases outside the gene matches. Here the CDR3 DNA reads TGTGCCAGCAGCTGGGACAGGGGCCCCTCCATAGCTGAAGCTTTCTTT. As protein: CASSWDRGPSIAEAFF.

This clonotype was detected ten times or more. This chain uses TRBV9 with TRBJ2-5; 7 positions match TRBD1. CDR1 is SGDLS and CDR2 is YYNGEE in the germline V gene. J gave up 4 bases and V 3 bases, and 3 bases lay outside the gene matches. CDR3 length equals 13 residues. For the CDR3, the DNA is TGTGCCAGCAGCGCTTGGACAGGAGAGACCCAGTACTTC. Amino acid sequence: CASSAWTGETQYF.

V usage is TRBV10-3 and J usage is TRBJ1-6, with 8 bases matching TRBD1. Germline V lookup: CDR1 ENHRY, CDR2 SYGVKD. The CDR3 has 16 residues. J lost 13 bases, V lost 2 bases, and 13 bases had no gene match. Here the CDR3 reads CAISETGQGSNQPLHF. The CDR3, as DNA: TGTGCCATCAGTGAGACAGGACAGGGTAGCAATCAGCCCCTCCACTTT.

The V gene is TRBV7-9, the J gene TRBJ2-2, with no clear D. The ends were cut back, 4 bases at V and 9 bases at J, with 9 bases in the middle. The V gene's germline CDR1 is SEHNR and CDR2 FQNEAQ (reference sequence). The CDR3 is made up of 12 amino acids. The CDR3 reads CASSYINRELFF. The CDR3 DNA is TGTGCCAGCAGCTATATTAACCGGGAGCTGTTTTTT.

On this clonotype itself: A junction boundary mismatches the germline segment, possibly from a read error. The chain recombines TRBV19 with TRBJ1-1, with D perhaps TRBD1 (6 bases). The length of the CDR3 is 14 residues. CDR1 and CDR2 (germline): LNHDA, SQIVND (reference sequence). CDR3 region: CASTAPGANTEASF. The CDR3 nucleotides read TGTGCCAGTACTGCCCCAGGGGCGAACACTGAAGCTTCCTTC.

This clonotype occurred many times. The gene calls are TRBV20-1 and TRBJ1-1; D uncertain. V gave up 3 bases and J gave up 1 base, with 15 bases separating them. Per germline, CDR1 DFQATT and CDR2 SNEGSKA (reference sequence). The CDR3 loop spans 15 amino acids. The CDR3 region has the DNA TGCAGTGCTAGCCCTCTAGACCTTTCGAACACTGAAGCTTTCTTT. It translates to CSASPLDLSNTEAFF.

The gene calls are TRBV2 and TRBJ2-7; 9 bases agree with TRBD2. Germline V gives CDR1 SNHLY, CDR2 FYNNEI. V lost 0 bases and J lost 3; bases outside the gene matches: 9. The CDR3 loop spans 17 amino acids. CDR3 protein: CASSEARGSGGRYEQYF. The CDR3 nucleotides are TGTGCCAGCAGTGAAGCACGGGGTAGCGGGGGCCGCTACGAGCAGTACTTC.

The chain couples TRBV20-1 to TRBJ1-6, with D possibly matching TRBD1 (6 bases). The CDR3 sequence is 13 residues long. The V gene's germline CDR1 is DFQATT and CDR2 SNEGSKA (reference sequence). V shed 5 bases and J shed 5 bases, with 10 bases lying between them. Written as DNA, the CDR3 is TGCAGTGCTTTCGACAGGAATAATTCACCCCTCCACTTT. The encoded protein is CSAFDRNNSPLHF.

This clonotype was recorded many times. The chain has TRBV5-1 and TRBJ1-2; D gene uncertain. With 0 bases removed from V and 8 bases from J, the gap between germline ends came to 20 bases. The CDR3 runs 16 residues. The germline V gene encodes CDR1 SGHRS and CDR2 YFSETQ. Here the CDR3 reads CASSLAEVVGERGYTF. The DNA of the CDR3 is TGCGCCAGCAGCTTGGCCGAGGTGGTTGGGGAGCGGGGCTACACCTTC. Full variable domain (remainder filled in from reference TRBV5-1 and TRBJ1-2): KAGVTQTPRYLIKTRGQQVTLSCSPISGHRSVSWYQQTPGQGLQFLFEYFSETQRNKGNFPGRFSGRQFSNSRSEMNVSTLELGDSALYLCASSLAEVVGERGYTFGSGTRLTVV.

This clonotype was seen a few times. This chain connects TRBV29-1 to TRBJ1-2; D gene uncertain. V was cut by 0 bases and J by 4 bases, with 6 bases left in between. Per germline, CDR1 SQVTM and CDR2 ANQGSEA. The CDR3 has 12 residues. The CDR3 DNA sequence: TGCAGCGTTGAAGACAGGTTCTATGGCTACACCTTC. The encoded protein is CSVEDRFYGYTF.

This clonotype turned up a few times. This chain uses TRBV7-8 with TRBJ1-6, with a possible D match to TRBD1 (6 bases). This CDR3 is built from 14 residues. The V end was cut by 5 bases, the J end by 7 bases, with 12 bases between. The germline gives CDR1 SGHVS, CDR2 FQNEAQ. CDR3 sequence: CASSILDSNSPLHF. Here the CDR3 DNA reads TGTGCCAGCAGCATACTGGACAGCAATTCACCCCTCCACTTT.

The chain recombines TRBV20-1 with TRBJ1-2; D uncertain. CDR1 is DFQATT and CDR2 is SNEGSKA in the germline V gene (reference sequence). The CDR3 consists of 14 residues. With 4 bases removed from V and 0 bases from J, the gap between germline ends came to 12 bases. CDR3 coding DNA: TGCAGTGCTATATTCTTATGTGCTAACTATGGCTACACCTTC. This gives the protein CSAIFLCANYGYTF.

In nucleotides, the CDR3 is TGTGCCAGCAGCCTGAGAGTAGCGGGGGGGGTCCCCCAGTACTTC. It yields the protein CASSLRVAGGVPQYF. The V call is TRBV11-2, the J call TRBJ2-5, with TRBD2 identical over 11 bases. This CDR3 spans 15 amino acids. The V gene end was trimmed by 5 bases and the J gene end by 9 bases; junction bases not matched to a gene: 11. In germline, CDR1 is SGHAT, CDR2 FQNNGV.

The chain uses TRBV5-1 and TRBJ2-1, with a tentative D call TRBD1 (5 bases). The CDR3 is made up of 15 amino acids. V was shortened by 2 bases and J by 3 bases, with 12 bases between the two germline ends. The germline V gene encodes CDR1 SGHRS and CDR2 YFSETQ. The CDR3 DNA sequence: TGCGCCAGCAGCTTCCAGCAGGGTGTCTACAATGAGCAGTTCTTC. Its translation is CASSFQQGVYNEQFF.

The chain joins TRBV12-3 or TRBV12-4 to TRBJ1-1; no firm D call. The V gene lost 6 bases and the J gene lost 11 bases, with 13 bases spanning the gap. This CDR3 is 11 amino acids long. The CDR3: CASRAGPGAFF. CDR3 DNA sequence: TGTGCCAGCAGAGCGGGCCCTGGGGCTTTCTTT.